Following are 5 T cell receptor beta chains from one sample sequenced in a study of shared clonotypes between healthy human individuals. Assay: immunoSEQ multiplex PCR; the TCRdb copy retains only in-frame clones and omits some. The data hold under 2,500,000 clones, with approximately 95% observed a single time. The sample was naive CD4+ T cells sorted from blood. Subset in this sample: CD45RA+ positively selected. The receptors were sampled from a young man in good health.

CDR3 in DNA: TGCGCCAGCAGCTTGGATGGGGAGGGGATGGAGACCCAGTACTTC. It encodes CASSLDGEGMETQYF. The chain employs TRBV5-1 and TRBJ2-5; the match to TRBD2 covers 7 bases. The CDR3 contains 15 residues. Germline CDR1 SGHRS, CDR2 YFSETQ. V dropped 0 bases and J dropped 5; count of bases not matched to a gene: 7.

The chain recombines TRBV29-1 with TRBJ2-7; D remains ambiguous. Germline-derived CDR1 and CDR2 are SQVTM and ANQGSEA. This CDR3 comprises 12 residues. Deletions cut 1 base from V and 3 bases from J, with 7 bases between. The CDR3 reads CSVEGPRYEQYF. The CDR3 nucleotides are TGCAGCGTTGAAGGCCCCCGCTACGAGCAGTACTTC.

This clone was found once. J is TRBJ1-3 and V is TRBV7-9; D remains unclear. The CDR3 has 16 residues. Germline V gives CDR1 SEHNR, CDR2 FQNEAQ (reference sequence). Trimming shortened V by 2 bases and J by 2 bases, and 13 bases separated the two germline ends. CDR3 sequence: CASSLWPEGAGNTIYF. In DNA, the CDR3 is TGTGCCAGCAGCTTATGGCCAGAGGGTGCTGGAAACACCATATATTTT.

In its sample, this clone was seen a few times. At the DNA level, this CDR3 is encoded by other sequences in the same sample as well. The chain joins TRBV5-6 to TRBJ2-5; no clear D gene. Deletions cut 2 bases from V and 4 bases from J, with 3 bases between. Germline V gene sequence: CDR1 SGHDT, CDR2 YYEEEE. There are 11 residues in the CDR3. The CDR3 DNA reads TGTGCCAGCAGCTTCACAGAGACCCAGTACTTC. Its protein product is CASSFTETQYF.

The gene calls are TRBV9 and TRBJ2-5; 9 positions match TRBD2. V was clipped by 0 bases and J by 1 base; unmatched bases: 7. Germline CDR1 reads SGDLS; CDR2 reads YYNGEE. This CDR3 has 17 amino acids. CDR3 nucleotide sequence: TGTGCCAGCAGCGTAGCTACGAGCGGGGGGTTCCAAGAGACCCAGTACTTC. Its protein is CASSVATSGGFQETQYF.